Listed below are T cell receptor beta chains from one sample, sequenced in a study of blood T cell repertoires in COVID-19. The protocol was immunoSEQ multiplex PCR, while the TCRdb copy is restricted to in-frame clones and leaves out a portion. The table includes 80,000 or so clones, about 92% detected once. Sequenced input: peripheral blood. The source of these receptors is a man aged 45-65 years with acute or convalescent COVID-19. Both conserved end residues are part of each CDR3. The D gene is left open where the match is weak. Only part of the rows carry a size: once, few, many, or a class if the clone is expanded.

d_gene	abundance	j_gene	v_gene	CDR3aa	CDR3nt
-	once	TRBJ2-1	TRBV28	CASSLLTVRRNEQFF	TGTGCCAGCAGTTTATTGACGGTCCGGAGGAATGAGCAGTTCTTC
-	-	TRBJ2-1	TRBV7-8	CASSPSRSIHQQFF	TGTGCCAGCAGCCCTTCCAGGTCCATCCACCAGCAGTTCTTC
TRBD2	-	TRBJ2-1	TRBV5-1	CASSLWPLAGERAYNEQFF	TGCGCCAGCAGCTTATGGCCACTAGCGGGAGAGAGGGCGTACAATGAGCAGTTCTTC
-	-	TRBJ1-2	TRBV19	CASSLGQLGYTF	TGTGCCAGTAGTCTTGGACAGCTTGGCTACACCTTC
-	-	TRBJ2-2	TRBV7-6	CASSLAEQGRGTGELFF	TGTGCCAGCAGCTTAGCCGAACAGGGAAGGGGGACCGGGGAGCTGTTTTTT
TRBD1	-	TRBJ1-3	TRBV7-9	CASSPGGGGNTIYF	TGTGCCAGCAGCCCAGGGGGCGGTGGAAACACCATATATTTT
-	-	TRBJ1-1	TRBV5-6	CASRGQGTEAFF	TGTGCCAGCAGAGGCCAGGGAACTGAAGCTTTCTTT
TRBD1	-	TRBJ2-5	TRBV19	CASSIRTGQGPGEETQYF	TGTGCCAGTAGTATTAGGACGGGACAGGGGCCGGGGGAAGAGACCCAGTACTTC
-	-	TRBJ2-5	TRBV4-2	CASSQDVGGETQYF	TGTGCCAGCAGCCAAGATGTAGGAGGGGAGACCCAGTACTTC
-	-	TRBJ2-7	TRBV2	CASLGDTSYEQYF	TGTGCCAGCTTGGGGGACACTTCCTACGAGCAGTACTTC
TRBD1	once	TRBJ1-6	TRBV28	CASSWGQATNNSPLHF	TGTGCCAGCAGTTGGGGACAGGCGACTAATAATTCACCCCTCCACTTT
TRBD1	-	TRBJ1-5	TRBV5-6	CASSSGQGVGQPQHF	TGTGCCAGCAGCTCGGGACAGGGGGTCGGACAGCCCCAGCATTTT
TRBD1	-	TRBJ1-1	TRBV6-5	CASSPRGRSEAFF	TGTGCCAGCAGTCCCAGGGGGCGAAGTGAAGCTTTCTTT
TRBD2	-	TRBJ2-5	TRBV3-1/TRBV3-2	CASSPRSGGGEETQYF	TGTGCCAGCAGCCCCCGCAGCGGGGGCGGGGAAGAGACCCAGTACTTC
TRBD2	-	TRBJ2-5	TRBV7-2	CASSALLAGFGETQYF	TGTGCCAGCAGCGCCCTACTAGCGGGGTTTGGAGAGACCCAGTACTTC
-	once	TRBJ1-1	TRBV5-6	CASSLGDSEAFF	TGTGCCAGCAGCTTGGGGGACTCAGAAGCTTTCTTT
-	-	TRBJ2-7	TRBV12-3/TRBV12-4	CASSLGSRYEQYF	TGTGCCAGCAGTTTAGGTTCCCGGTACGAGCAGTACTTC
-	-	TRBJ2-2	TRBV4-1	CASSVSPGANTGELFF	TGCGCCAGCAGCGTCAGTCCCGGGGCGAACACCGGGGAGCTGTTTTTT
-	-	TRBJ2-7	TRBV7-2	CASSWDSTYEQYF	TGTGCCAGCAGCTGGGACTCCACCTACGAGCAGTACTTC
TRBD1	-	TRBJ1-5	TRBV28	CASSSPTGTQPQHF	TGTGCCAGCAGTTCCCCGACAGGGACTCAGCCCCAGCATTTT
TRBD2	-	TRBJ2-2	TRBV4-1	CASSQGLAGTNTGELFF	TGCGCCAGCAGCCAGGGACTAGCGGGCACGAACACCGGGGAGCTGTTTTTT
TRBD1	-	TRBJ2-7	TRBV9	CASSDDADRGLYEQYF	TGTGCCAGCAGCGACGATGCGGACAGGGGGCTCTACGAGCAGTACTTC
-	-	TRBJ2-5	TRBV7-2	CASSREHRETQYF	TGTGCCAGCAGCCGTGAGCATCGAGAGACCCAGTACTTC
-	-	TRBJ1-5	TRBV5-5	CASSLRYSSNQPQHF	TGTGCCAGCAGCTTGAGGTACAGTAGCAATCAGCCCCAGCATTTT
TRBD1	-	TRBJ1-3	TRBV5-1	CASSDWDRATGPGNTIYF	TGCGCCAGCAGCGACTGGGACAGGGCAACAGGGCCTGGAAACACCATATATTTT
TRBD2	-	TRBJ2-3	TRBV9	CASSGTSSSTDTQYF	TGTGCCAGCAGCGGGACTAGCAGTAGCACAGATACGCAGTATTTT
-	-	TRBJ1-5	TRBV28	CASSFLLNQPQHF	TGTGCCAGCAGTTTCCTTCTCAATCAGCCCCAGCATTTT
-	-	TRBJ2-6	TRBV4-2	CASSQDYNSGANVLTF	TGTGCCAGCAGCCAAGATTATAACTCTGGGGCCAACGTCCTGACTTTC
TRBD2	-	TRBJ2-1	TRBV9	CASSAGTSDYNEQFF	TGTGCCAGCAGCGCCGGGACTAGCGACTACAATGAGCAGTTCTTC
TRBD2	-	TRBJ2-3	TRBV19	CASSSQGLYLAGLVTDTQYF	TGTGCCAGTAGTTCACAAGGCCTCTATCTAGCGGGATTAGTTACAGATACGCAGTATTTT
-	-	TRBJ1-5	TRBV7-9	CASSKEVQPQHF	TGTGCCAGCAGCAAGGAGGTCCAGCCCCAGCATTTT
TRBD1	-	TRBJ1-3	TRBV19	CASRDRDSGNTIYF	TGTGCCAGTAGGGACCGGGACAGTGGAAACACCATATATTTT
TRBD1	-	TRBJ2-2	TRBV11-2	CASSQPGQGPTGELFF	TGTGCCAGCAGCCAACCGGGACAGGGCCCCACCGGGGAGCTGTTTTTT
-	-	TRBJ2-1	TRBV11-1	CASSPAGNYNEQFF	TGTGCCAGCAGCCCCGCCGGGAACTACAATGAGCAGTTCTTC
-	once	TRBJ1-5	TRBV28	CASTSRGSQPQHF	TGTGCCAGCACCTCCAGGGGAAGCCAGCCCCAGCATTTT
TRBD1	-	TRBJ1-4	TRBV27	CASSFGQGVEKLFF	TGTGCCAGCAGTTTTGGACAGGGCGTTGAAAAACTGTTTTTT
-	-	TRBJ1-5	TRBV28	CASRVGGSNQPQHF	TGTGCCAGCAGGGTGGGAGGAAGCAATCAGCCCCAGCATTTT
-	-	TRBJ1-2	TRBV18	CASSAATVNYGYTF	TGTGCCAGCTCAGCCGCCACGGTAAACTATGGCTACACCTTC
-	-	TRBJ1-1	TRBV5-4	CASSLGGGDRTEAFF	TGTGCCAGCAGCTTGGGAGGGGGGGATCGGACTGAAGCTTTCTTT
-	-	TRBJ1-5	TRBV28	CASSLFSNQPQHF	TGTGCCAGCAGTTTATTCAGTAATCAGCCCCAGCATTTT
-	once	TRBJ2-1	TRBV11-2	CASKRASEYNEQFF	TGTGCCAGCAAACGAGCGTCAGAATACAATGAGCAGTTCTTC
-	-	TRBJ2-3	TRBV11-3	CASGSRGAQYF	TGTGCCAGCGGGTCGCGGGGTGCGCAGTATTTT
-	once	TRBJ1-1	TRBV5-4	CASSFGRGTEAFF	TGTGCCAGCAGCTTTGGAAGAGGTACTGAAGCTTTCTTT
TRBD2	-	TRBJ2-1	TRBV9	CASSVVAGARDEQFF	TGTGCCAGCAGCGTAGTAGCGGGGGCTCGGGATGAGCAGTTCTTC